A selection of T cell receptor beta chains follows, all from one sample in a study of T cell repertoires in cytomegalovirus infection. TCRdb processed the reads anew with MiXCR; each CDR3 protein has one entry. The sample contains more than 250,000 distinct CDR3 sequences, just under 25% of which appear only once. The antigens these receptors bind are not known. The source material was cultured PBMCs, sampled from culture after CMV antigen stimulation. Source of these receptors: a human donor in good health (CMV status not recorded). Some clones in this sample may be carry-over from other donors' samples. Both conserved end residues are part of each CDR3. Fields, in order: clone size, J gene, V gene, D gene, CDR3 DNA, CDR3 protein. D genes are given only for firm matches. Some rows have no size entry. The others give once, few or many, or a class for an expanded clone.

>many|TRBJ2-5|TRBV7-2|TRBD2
TGTGCCAGCAGCTTAAGGACTAGCGGGAGCTTACAAGAGACCCAGTACTTC
CASSLRTSGSLQETQYF
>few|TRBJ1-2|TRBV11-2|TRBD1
TGTGCCAGCAGATCACTGACAGGGGGTGACTATGGCTACACCTTC
CASRSLTGGDYGYTF
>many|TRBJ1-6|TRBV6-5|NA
TGTGCCAGCAGTTACGAGGGGAGGCCCTCACCCCTCCACTTT
CASSYEGRPSPLHF
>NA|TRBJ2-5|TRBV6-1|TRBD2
TGTGCCAGCAGACCCAGCGGGAGCTCGGCAGAGACCCAGTACTTC
CASRPSGSSAETQYF
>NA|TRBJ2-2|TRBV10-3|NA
TGTGCCATCAGCCGGGACCCCGCGAACACCGGGGAGCTGTTTTTT
CAISRDPANTGELFF
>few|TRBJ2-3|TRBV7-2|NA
TGTGCCAGCAGCTCCTCGCCAGATACGCAGTATTTT
CASSSSPDTQYF
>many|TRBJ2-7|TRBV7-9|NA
TGTGCCAGCAGCTTAGCACTGGGGGCGTCCTACGAGCAGTACTTC
CASSLALGASYEQYF
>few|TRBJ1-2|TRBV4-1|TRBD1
TGCGCCAGCAGTCCGACAGGGGGCGCTTCCATGGGGGGCTACACCTTC
CASSPTGGASMGGYTF
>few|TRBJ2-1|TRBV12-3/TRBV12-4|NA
TGTGCCAGCAGTTTCTCCAGCAATGAGCAGTTCTTC
CASSFSSNEQFF
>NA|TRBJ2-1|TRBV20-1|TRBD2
TGCAGTGCTCCTAGCGGGAGAGATAACAATGAGCAGTTCTTC
CSAPSGRDNNEQFF
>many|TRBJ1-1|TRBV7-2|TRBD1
TGTGCCAGCAGCCGGGACAGGGGTTTCACTGAAGCTTTCTTT
CASSRDRGFTEAFF
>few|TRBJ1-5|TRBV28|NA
TGTGCCAGCAGTCCCCGGAATGGCAATCAGCCCCAGCATTTT
CASSPRNGNQPQHF
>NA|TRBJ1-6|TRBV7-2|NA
TGTGCCAGCAGCCCCGAATTATATAATTCACCCCTCCACTTT
CASSPELYNSPLHF
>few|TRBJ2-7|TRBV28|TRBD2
TGTGCCAGCAGTTTACCGGCGGGGGGCTCCTACGAGCAGTACTTC
CASSLPAGGSYEQYF
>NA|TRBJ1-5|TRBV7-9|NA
TGTGCCAGCAGCCGAGAAAATCAGCCCCAGCATTTT
CASSRENQPQHF
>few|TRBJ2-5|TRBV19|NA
TGTGCCAGTAGTATATCAGGGCGTGAGACCCAGTACTTC
CASSISGRETQYF
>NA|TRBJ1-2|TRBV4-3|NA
TGCGCCAGCAGCCAAGATCAGGGATATGTTGGCTACACCTTC
CASSQDQGYVGYTF
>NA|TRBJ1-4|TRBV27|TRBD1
TGTGCCAGCAGTTTAGGACAGGGGATGGGTGAAAAACTGTTTTTT
CASSLGQGMGEKLFF
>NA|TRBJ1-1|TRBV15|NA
TGTGCCACCAGCAGAGACCTACCAACGATCACTGAAGCTTTCTTT
CATSRDLPTITEAFF
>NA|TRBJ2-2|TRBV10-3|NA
TGTGCCATCATGTTGTCTAGCTCCGGGGAGCTGTTTTTT
CAIMLSSSGELFF
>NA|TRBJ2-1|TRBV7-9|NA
TGTGCCAGCAGCTATCTTAGCGAAAATGAGCAGTTCTTC
CASSYLSENEQFF
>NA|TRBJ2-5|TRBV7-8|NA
TGTGCCAGCAGCACCAATCGCATTCTCGGAGAGACCCAGTACTTC
CASSTNRILGETQYF